This TCR beta chain was retrieved from a study of blood T cells in healthy people across ages. Turning to the study itself: Per two T cells, about one barcoded beta molecule was captured through template switching.

CDR1 and CDR2 (germline): SGHRS, YFSETQ. The CDR3 covers 11 residues. V was clipped by 0 bases and J by 12 bases, with 7 bases between them. Study conclusions and caveats: Across the age range, TCR beta diversity per million T cells fell in a roughly linear way.

The table lists this clonotype with a few counts. Antigen: not known. Combining a sample-barcoded 5' primer with a J-beta primer mix, a second PCR ran for roughly 7 to 12 cycles. Each cDNA molecule was tagged by a template-switch adaptor that had 12 random nucleotides. One entry per CDR3 protein results from TCRdb running MiXCR on the 5' RACE reads. The sample consists of some 750,000 distinct CDR3 sequences, 22% of them appearing once. The donors, all healthy, were Caucasians living in Russia, aged 6 to 90. This chain connects TRBV5-1 to TRBJ2-1; D is ambiguous. This TCR came from a man between 65 and 85 years old in good health. Sequencing was carried out using blood. In DNA, the CDR3 is TGCGCCAGCAGCTTGGAACAAGGGCAGTTCTTC. Encoded protein: CASSLEQGQFF.